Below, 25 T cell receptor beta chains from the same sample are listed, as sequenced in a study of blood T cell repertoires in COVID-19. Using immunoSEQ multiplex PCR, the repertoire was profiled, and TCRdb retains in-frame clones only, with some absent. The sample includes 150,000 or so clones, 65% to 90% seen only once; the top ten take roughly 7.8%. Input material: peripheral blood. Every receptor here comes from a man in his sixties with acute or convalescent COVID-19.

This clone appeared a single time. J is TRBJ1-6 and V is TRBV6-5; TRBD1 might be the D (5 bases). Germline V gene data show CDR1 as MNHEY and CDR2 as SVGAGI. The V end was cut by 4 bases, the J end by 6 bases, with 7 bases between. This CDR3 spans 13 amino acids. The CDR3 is CASSSGFNSPLHF. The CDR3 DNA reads TGTGCCAGCAGTTCAGGGTTTAATTCACCCCTCCACTTT.

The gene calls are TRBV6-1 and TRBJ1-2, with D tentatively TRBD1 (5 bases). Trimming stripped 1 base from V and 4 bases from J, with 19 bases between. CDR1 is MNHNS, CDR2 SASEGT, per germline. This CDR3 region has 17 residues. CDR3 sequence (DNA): TGTGCCAGCAGTGAAGGGCTGCCAGGGTGGAATCCCTATGGCTACACCTTC. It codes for CASSEGLPGWNPYGYTF.

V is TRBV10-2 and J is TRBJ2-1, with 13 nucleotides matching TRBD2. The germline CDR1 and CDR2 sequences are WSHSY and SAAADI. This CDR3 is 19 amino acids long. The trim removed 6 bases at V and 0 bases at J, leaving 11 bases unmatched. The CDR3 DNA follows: TGCGCCAGCAGGGGAACTAGCGGGAGGGCCAGGAGCTCCTACAATGAGCAGTTCTTC. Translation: CASRGTSGRARSSYNEQFF.

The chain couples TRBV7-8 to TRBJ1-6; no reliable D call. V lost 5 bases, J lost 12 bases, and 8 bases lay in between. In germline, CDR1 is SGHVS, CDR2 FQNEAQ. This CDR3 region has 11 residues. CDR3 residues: CASSHKLPLHF. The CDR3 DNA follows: TGTGCCAGCAGCCACAAATTACCCCTCCACTTT. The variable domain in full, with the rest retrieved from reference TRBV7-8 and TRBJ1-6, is GAGVSQSPRYKVAKRGQDVALRCDPISGHVSLFWYQQALGQGPEFLTYFQNEAQLDKSGLPSDRFFAERPEGSVSTLKIQRTQQEDSAVYLCASSHKLPLHFGNGTRLTVT.

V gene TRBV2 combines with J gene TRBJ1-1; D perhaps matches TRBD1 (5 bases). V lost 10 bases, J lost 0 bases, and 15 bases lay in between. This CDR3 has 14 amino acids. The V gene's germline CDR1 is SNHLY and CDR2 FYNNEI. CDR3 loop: CAISPQTVNTEAFF. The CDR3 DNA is TGTGCCATATCCCCCCAGACAGTGAACACTGAAGCTTTCTTT.

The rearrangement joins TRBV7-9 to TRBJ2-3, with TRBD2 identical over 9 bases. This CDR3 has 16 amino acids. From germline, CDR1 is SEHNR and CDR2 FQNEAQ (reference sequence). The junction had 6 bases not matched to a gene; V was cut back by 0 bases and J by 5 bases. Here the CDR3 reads CASSLASGSRLDTQYF. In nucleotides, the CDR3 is TGTGCCAGCAGCTTAGCTAGCGGGAGTAGGTTAGATACGCAGTATTTT.

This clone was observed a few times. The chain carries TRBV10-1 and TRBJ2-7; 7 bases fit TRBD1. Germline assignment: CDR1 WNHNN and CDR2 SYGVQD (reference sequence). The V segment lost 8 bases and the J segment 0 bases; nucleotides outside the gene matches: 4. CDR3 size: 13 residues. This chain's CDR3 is CASSRGISYEQYF. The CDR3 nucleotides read TGCGCCAGCTCCAGGGGGATCTCCTACGAGCAGTACTTC.

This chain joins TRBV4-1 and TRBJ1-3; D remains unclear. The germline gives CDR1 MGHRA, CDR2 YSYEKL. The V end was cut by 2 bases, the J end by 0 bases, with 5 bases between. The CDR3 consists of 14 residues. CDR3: CASSQSNSGNTIYF. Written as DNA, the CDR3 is TGCGCCAGCAGCCAATCTAACTCTGGAAACACCATATATTTT.

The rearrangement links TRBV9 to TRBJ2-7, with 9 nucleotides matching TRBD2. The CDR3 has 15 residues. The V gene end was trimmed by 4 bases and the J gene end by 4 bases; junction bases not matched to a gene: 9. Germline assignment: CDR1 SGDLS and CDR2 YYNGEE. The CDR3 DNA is TGTGCCAGCAGCCGGGGGGGACTAGCAGGGTACGAGCAGTACTTC. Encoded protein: CASSRGGLAGYEQYF.

The CDR3 is CASSPRTRVTGELFF. The CDR3 region has the DNA TGTGCCAGCAGCCCACGGACTAGAGTCACCGGGGAGCTGTTTTTT. V and J are TRBV13 and TRBJ2-2, with 7 bases fitting TRBD2. Germline lookup yields CDR1 PRHDT and CDR2 FYEKMQ (reference sequence). The length of the CDR3 is 15 residues. Losses at the gene ends were 5 bases for V and 4 bases for J; bases not matched to a gene: 7.

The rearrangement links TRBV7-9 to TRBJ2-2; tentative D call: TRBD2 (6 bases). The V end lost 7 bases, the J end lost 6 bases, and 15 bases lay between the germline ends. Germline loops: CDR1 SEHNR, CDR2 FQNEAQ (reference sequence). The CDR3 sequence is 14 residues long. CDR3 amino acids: CASTPNPGAGELFF. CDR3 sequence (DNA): TGTGCCAGCACCCCCAATCCGGGGGCCGGGGAGCTGTTTTTT.

The DNA for the CDR3 is TGTGCCAGCAGCGCGACAGCGAACACTGAAGCTTTCTTT. Residues: CASSATANTEAFF. The chain is built from TRBV7-3 and TRBJ1-1; a weak D match, TRBD1 (5 bases). The CDR3 length is 13 residues. The V gene lost 5 bases and the J gene lost 1 base, with 8 bases spanning the gap. Germline CDR1 is SGHTA and CDR2 is FQGTGA.

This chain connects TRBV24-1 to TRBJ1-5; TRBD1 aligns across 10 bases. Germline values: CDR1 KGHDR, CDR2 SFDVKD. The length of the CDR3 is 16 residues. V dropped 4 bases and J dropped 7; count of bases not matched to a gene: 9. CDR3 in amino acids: CATSDPGTGDAQPQHF. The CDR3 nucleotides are TGTGCCACCAGTGACCCCGGGACAGGGGATGCCCAGCCCCAGCATTTT.

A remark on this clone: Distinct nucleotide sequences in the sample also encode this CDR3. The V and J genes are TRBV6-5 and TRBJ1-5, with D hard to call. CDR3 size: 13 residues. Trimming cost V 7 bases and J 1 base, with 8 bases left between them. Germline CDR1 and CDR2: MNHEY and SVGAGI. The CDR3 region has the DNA TGTGCCAGCACCAGAGGGAGCAATCAGCCCCAGCATTTT. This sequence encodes CASTRGSNQPQHF.

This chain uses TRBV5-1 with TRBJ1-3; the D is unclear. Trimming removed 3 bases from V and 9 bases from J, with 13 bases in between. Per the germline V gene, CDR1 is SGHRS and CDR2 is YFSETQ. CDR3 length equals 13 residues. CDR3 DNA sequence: TGCGCCAGCAGCTCCCAGACTCGGGGCACCATATATTTT. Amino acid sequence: CASSSQTRGTIYF.

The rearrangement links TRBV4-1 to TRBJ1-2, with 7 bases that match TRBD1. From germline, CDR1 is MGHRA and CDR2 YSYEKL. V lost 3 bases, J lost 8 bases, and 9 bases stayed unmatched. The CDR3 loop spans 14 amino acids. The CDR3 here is CASSQGTAVGGYTF. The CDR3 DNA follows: TGCGCCAGCAGCCAGGGGACAGCTGTTGGGGGCTACACCTTC.

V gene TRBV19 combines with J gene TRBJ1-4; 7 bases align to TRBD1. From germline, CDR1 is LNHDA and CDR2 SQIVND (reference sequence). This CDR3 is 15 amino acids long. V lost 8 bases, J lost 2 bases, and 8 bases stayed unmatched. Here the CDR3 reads CASRLQGGTNEKLFF. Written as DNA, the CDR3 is TGTGCCAGTCGACTGCAGGGGGGTACTAATGAAAAACTGTTTTTT.

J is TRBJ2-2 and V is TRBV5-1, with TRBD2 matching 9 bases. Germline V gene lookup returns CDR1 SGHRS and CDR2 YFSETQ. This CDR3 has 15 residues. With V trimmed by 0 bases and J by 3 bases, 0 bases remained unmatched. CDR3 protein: CASSLGGRDTGELFF. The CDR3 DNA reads TGCGCCAGCAGCTTGGGCGGGAGGGACACCGGGGAGCTGTTTTTT. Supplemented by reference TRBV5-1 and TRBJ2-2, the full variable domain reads KAGVTQTPRYLIKTRGQQVTLSCSPISGHRSVSWYQQTPGQGLQFLFEYFSETQRNKGNFPGRFSGRQFSNSRSEMNVSTLELGDSALYLCASSLGGRDTGELFFGEGSRLTVL.

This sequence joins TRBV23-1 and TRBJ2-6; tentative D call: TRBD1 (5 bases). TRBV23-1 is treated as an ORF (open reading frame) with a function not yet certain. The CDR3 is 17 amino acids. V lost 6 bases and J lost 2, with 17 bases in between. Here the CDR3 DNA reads TGCGCCAGCAGACCCAGGCCGCAGGGCCCTGGGGCCAACGTCCTGACTTTC. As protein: CASRPRPQGPGANVLTF.

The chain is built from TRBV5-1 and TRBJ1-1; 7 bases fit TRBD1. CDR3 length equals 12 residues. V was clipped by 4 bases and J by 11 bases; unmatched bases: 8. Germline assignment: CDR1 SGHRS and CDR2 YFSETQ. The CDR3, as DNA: TGCGCCAGCAGCCCCGACAGGGTGTGGGCTTTCTTT. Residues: CASSPDRVWAFF.

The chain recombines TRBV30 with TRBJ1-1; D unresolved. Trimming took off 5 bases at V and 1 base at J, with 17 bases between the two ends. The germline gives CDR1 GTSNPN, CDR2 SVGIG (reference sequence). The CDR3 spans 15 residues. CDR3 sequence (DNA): TGTGCCTGGTGTGCGGGGATGTGGAGGAACACTGAAGCTTTCTTT. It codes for CAWCAGMWRNTEAFF.

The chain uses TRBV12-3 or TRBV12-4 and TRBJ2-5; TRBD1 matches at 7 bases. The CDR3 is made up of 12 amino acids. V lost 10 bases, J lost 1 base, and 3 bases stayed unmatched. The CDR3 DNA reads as TGTGCCACCGGGACAGCCCAAGAGACCCAGTACTTC. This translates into CATGTAQETQYF.

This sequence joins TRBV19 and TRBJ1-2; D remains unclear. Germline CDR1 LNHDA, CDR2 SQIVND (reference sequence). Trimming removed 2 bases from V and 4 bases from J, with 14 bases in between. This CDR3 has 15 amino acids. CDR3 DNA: TGTGCCAGTAGTATAAGCTCCCGAACTCTCTATGGCTACACCTTC. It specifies CASSISSRTLYGYTF. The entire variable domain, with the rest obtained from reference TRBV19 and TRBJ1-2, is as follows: DGGITQSPKYLFRKEGQNVTLSCEQNLNHDAMYWYRQDPGQGLRLIYYSQIVNDFQKGDIAEGYSVSREKKESFPLTVTSAQKNPTAFYLCASSISSRTLYGYTFGSGTRLTVV.

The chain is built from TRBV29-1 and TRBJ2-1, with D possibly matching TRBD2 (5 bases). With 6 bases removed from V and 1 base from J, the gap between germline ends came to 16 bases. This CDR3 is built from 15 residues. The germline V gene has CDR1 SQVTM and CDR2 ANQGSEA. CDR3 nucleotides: TGCAGCGTCCTCGGCCGGGGAAGGTCCTACAATGAGCAGTTCTTC. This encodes CSVLGRGRSYNEQFF.

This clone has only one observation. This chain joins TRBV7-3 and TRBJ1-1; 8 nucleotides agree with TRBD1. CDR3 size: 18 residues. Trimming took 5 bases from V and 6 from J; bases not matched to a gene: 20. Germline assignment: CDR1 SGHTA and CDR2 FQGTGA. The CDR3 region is CASSRKSPSFDRGAEAFF. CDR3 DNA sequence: TGTGCCAGCAGCCGAAAATCACCCTCATTCGACAGGGGCGCTGAAGCTTTCTTT.